This note documents a single T cell receptor (beta chain) sequence. Antigen unknown. This record comes from a study of cytomegalovirus exposure and HLA in healthy donors. The study's findings and limits: High sensitivity and specificity were reportedly achieved when the classifier diagnosed cytomegalovirus status. A later analysis showed that HLA-associated TCR beta chains had undergone more clonal expansion than equally common others.

The study sampled nominally healthy donors, though unrecorded immune exposures were likely. Trimming removed 6 bases from V and 1 base from J; junction bases left unmatched: 8. This CDR3 spans 16 amino acids. Germline loops: CDR1 MNHNY, CDR2 SVGAGI (reference sequence). The PCR contained 60 Vbeta and 13 Jbeta primers. The protocol was immunoSEQ multiplex PCR, while the TCRdb copy is restricted to in-frame clones and leaves out a portion. The sample lists roughly 140,000 clones, 80% occurring once. The source is a middle-aged man in good health and CMV-seropositive. The sample was PBMCs. This sequence joins TRBV6-6 and TRBJ1-5, with 8 bases aligning to TRBD1. CDR3 bases: TGTGCCAGCAGCTCCGGGACAGGAGCGAGCAATCAGCCCCAGCATTTT. Encoded protein: CASSSGTGASNQPQHF.